This TCR beta chain was recorded in a study of CD8 T cells in ankylosing spondylitis. On this clonotype: The germline gene is not matched at one end of the junction; a read error may be the cause.

TCRdb re-analysed the 5' RACE reads in MiXCR, keeping a single row per CDR3 protein. Seen here are tens of thousands of distinct CDR3 sequences, about a tenth observed once, and the top ten hold about a sixth. Material for sequencing was blood, either unsorted or a sorted T cell fraction (not recorded which). The TCR sequence derives from a male donor with ankylosing spondylitis or in good health (not recorded which).

As DNA, the CDR3 is TGCAGTGCTGGAGAAAGGAACGCAGATACGCAGTATTTT. Residues: CSAGERNADTQYF. The rearrangement uses TRBV20-1 and TRBJ2-3; D not certain. Germline V CDR1 and CDR2: DFQATT, SNEGSKA (reference sequence). The CDR3 contains 13 residues.